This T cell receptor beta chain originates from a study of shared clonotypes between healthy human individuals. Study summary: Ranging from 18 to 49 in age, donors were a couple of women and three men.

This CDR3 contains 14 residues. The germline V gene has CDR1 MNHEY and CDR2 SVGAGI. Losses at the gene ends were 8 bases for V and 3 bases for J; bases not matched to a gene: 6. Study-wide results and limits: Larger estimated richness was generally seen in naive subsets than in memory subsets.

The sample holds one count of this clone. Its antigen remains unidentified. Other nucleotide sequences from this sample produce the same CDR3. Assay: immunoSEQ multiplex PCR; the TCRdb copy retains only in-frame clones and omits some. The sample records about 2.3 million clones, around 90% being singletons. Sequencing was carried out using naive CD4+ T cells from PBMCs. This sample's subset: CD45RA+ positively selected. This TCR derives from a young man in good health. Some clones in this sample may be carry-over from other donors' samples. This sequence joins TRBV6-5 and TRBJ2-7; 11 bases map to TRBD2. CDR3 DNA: TGTGCCAGCCGCCGACTAGCGGGAAGCTACGAGCAGTACTTC. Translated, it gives CASRRLAGSYEQYF.